This T cell receptor beta chain is drawn from a study of shared clonotypes between healthy human individuals. As for the study in general: Donors were a couple of women and three men aged 18 to 49. Overall study results and limits: Specimens sampled were limited to blood, with tissue repertoires likely differing.

Sequencing was performed with immunoSEQ multiplex PCR; in TCRdb, only in-frame clones are kept and a portion is missing. The repertoire holds over 2 million clones, with 92% as singletons. Points on this clone: The target antigen is unknown.

V lost 0 bases and J 2 bases, leaving 8 bases between the germline ends. The germline gives CDR1 GTSNPN, CDR2 SVGIG (reference sequence). The CDR3 spans 15 residues. The sequence was obtained from a man aged 18 to 29 in good health. Some clones in this sample may be carry-over from other donors' samples. The V call is TRBV30, the J call TRBJ2-6; no clear D gene. The specimen was naive CD4+ T cells from PBMCs. As to subset: CD45RA+ positively selected. The CDR3 here is CAWSVFMAGANVLTF. In nucleotides, the CDR3 is TGTGCCTGGAGTGTATTTATGGCTGGGGCCAACGTCCTGACTTTC.